These 9 T cell receptor beta chains came from one sample sequenced in a study of lymphopenia after photon versus proton radiotherapy. This table comes from immunoSEQ multiplex PCR, and its TCRdb copy is limited to in-frame clones, with some not included. In the table there are 30,000 to 40,000 clones, approximately 87% of which are singletons. The material was peripheral blood, obtained from a patient treated with proton-based radiotherapy. The receptors were gathered from a woman aged 70-85 years with pancreatic cancer.

J is TRBJ2-1 and V is TRBV29-1; D could derive from TRBD1 or TRBD2 (5 bases each). Trimming took 7 bases from V and 11 from J, leaving 18 bases between them. This CDR3 has 12 amino acids. Looked up from germline, CDR1 is SQVTM and CDR2 is ANQGSEA. The DNA of the CDR3 is TGCAGCGGCAGGGTACCAGCGGAGAAGCAGTTCTTC. Its protein product is CSGRVPAEKQFF.

The chain joins TRBV5-1 to TRBJ2-7; no reliable D call. The CDR3 is made up of 11 amino acids. V was cut by 0 bases and J by 6 bases, with 4 bases left in between. The germline gives CDR1 SGHRS, CDR2 YFSETQ. The CDR3 region is CASSLESEQYF. Written as DNA, the CDR3 is TGCGCCAGCAGCTTGGAGTCCGAGCAGTACTTC.

The V gene is TRBV29-1, the J gene TRBJ1-3; the match to TRBD1 covers 10 bases. Germline CDR1 SQVTM, CDR2 ANQGSEA. The V gene end was trimmed by 7 bases and the J gene end by 2 bases; junction bases not matched to a gene: 5. This CDR3 has 14 amino acids. DNA for the CDR3: TGCAGCGCAAGACAGGGGGCAACTGGAAACACCATATATTTT. Translating it yields CSARQGATGNTIYF.

The genes are TRBV5-1 and TRBJ1-2, with 7 positions matching TRBD1. The trim removed 2 bases at V and 1 base at J, leaving 8 bases unmatched. Germline assignment: CDR1 SGHRS and CDR2 YFSETQ. The CDR3 has 16 residues. The CDR3 region is CASSLSADRFNYGYTF. The DNA for the CDR3 is TGCGCCAGCAGCTTATCAGCGGACAGGTTTAACTATGGCTACACCTTC. Variable domain in full (rest from reference TRBV5-1 and TRBJ1-2): KAGVTQTPRYLIKTRGQQVTLSCSPISGHRSVSWYQQTPGQGLQFLFEYFSETQRNKGNFPGRFSGRQFSNSRSEMNVSTLELGDSALYLCASSLSADRFNYGYTFGSGTRLTVV.

The rearrangement links TRBV25-1 to TRBJ2-1; possibly TRBD2 for D (5 bases). Trimming left V 3 bases short and J 5 bases short, with 11 bases between. This CDR3 spans 14 amino acids. The V gene's germline CDR1 is MGHDK and CDR2 SYGVNS. The CDR3 coding sequence is TGTGCCAGCAGTGATTGGAGGTCAAACAATGAGCAGTTCTTC. Amino acid sequence: CASSDWRSNNEQFF.

This clone was seen more than once but under ten times. V gene TRBV30 combines with J gene TRBJ1-5, with 9 bases matching TRBD1. CDR3 length: 15 amino acids. Germline V CDR1 and CDR2: GTSNPN, SVGIG (reference sequence). V lost 0 bases and J lost 2; bases outside the gene matches: 2. The CDR3 here is CAWSVRDRGNQPQHF. CDR3 in DNA: TGTGCCTGGAGTGTACGGGACAGGGGCAATCAGCCCCAGCATTTT.

The genes are TRBV18 and TRBJ2-1, with TRBD2 matching over 9 bases. The CDR3 loop spans 15 amino acids. Losses at the gene ends were 6 bases for V and 7 bases for J; bases not matched to a gene: 10. Germline values: CDR1 KGHSH, CDR2 LQKENI. The DNA for the CDR3 is TGTGCCAGCTCGCCAGTAGCGGGAGCCGGAAATGAGCAGTTCTTC. It codes for CASSPVAGAGNEQFF.

The chain recombines TRBV11-2 with TRBJ2-7; D is perhaps TRBD1 (5 bases). Germline V gives CDR1 SGHAT, CDR2 FQNNGV. With 6 bases removed from V and 6 bases from J, the gap between germline ends came to 9 bases. The CDR3 totals 11 residues. The CDR3 bases are TGTGCCAGCAGTCAGCAGGGCGAGCAGTACTTC. It yields the protein CASSQQGEQYF.

This clone was counted a single time. The CDR3 is CASSQSSTGELFF. The CDR3 nucleotides are TGTGCCAGTAGCCAGAGTAGCACCGGGGAGCTGTTTTTT. V usage is TRBV19 and J usage is TRBJ2-2, with unresolved D. The CDR3 spans 13 residues. Per germline, CDR1 LNHDA and CDR2 SQIVND (reference sequence). Trimming removed 6 bases from V and 4 bases from J, with 9 bases in between.